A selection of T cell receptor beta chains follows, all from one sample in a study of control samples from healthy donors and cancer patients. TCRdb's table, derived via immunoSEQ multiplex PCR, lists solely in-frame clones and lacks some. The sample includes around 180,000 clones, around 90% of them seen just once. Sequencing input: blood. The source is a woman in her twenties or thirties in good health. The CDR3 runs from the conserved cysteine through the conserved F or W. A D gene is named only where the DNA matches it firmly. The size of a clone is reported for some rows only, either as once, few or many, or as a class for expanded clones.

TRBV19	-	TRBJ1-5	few	TGTGCCAGTAGTATAGAGGGTGTGAATCAGCCCCAGCATTTT	CASSIEGVNQPQHF
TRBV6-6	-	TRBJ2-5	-	TGTGCCAGCAGATACGGCGTAGGCCAGGAAGAGACCCAGTACTTC	CASRYGVGQEETQYF
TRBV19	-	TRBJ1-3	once	TGTGCCAGTAGTAGGGCGGACGGTACCCCTGGAAACACCATATATTTT	CASSRADGTPGNTIYF
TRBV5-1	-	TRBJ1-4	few	TGCGCCAGCAGCTTGTGGGGAAACAGAGAGGAAAAACTGTTTTTT	CASSLWGNREEKLFF
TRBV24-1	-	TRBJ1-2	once	TGTGCCACCAGTGGGGGACGGGGCTACACCTTC	CATSGGRGYTF
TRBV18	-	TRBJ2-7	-	TGTGCCAGCTCACCCGGCGGGACCCCATACGAGCAGTACTTC	CASSPGGTPYEQYF
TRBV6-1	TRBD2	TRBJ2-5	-	TGTGCCAGCAGTGAGGGACTAGCGGCCGGAGAGACCCAGTACTTC	CASSEGLAAGETQYF
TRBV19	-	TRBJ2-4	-	TGTGCCAGTAGTATAGATCCCCGGGGACCACTAACCAAAAACATTCAGTACTTC	CASSIDPRGPLTKNIQYF
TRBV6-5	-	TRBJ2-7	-	TGTGCCAGCAGCCGGACACCTATCTACGAGCAGTACTTC	CASSRTPIYEQYF
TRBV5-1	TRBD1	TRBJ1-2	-	TGCGCCAGCAGCGACTTGGGACAGTTCTATGGCTACACCTTC	CASSDLGQFYGYTF
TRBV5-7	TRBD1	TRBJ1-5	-	TGTGCCAGCAGCGTTCAGGGGGCGCTTCAGCCCCAGCATTTT	CASSVQGALQPQHF
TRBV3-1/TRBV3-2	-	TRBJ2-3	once	TGTGCCAGCAGCCAAGATTGGGCAGGGGAAATCGCGCAGTATTTT	CASSQDWAGEIAQYF
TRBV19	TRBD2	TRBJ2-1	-	TGTGCCAGTAGTGTCAAGCGGGGCCCCCGGGAGCAGTTCTTC	CASSVKRGPREQFF
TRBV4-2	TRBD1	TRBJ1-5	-	TGTGCCAGCAGCCAAGATCCCCCAAGACAGGGGGTGGTGGGGGCCCAGCATTTT	CASSQDPPRQGVVGAQHF
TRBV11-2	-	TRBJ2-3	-	TGTGCCAGCAGCCCCGGGACGGGGGGCACAGATACGCAGTATTTT	CASSPGTGGTDTQYF
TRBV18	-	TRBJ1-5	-	TGTGCCAGCTCACAGGACGGAGGCCAACAGCCCCAGCATTTT	CASSQDGGQQPQHF
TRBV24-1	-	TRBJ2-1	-	TGTGCCACCAGTGATTTTGGTTCCTACAATGAGCAGTTCTTC	CATSDFGSYNEQFF
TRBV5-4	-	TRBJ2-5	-	TGTGCCAGCAGCTTGGACACCGGGGGGCGGTATGAGACCCAGTACTTC	CASSLDTGGRYETQYF
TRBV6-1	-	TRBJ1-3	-	TGTGCCAGCAGTGATACAGCCTTCTCTGGAAACACCATATATTTT	CASSDTAFSGNTIYF
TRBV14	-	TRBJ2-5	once	TGTGCCAGCAGCCAAGGCTCGATCGCCGCCAGGACCCAGTACTTC	CASSQGSIAARTQYF
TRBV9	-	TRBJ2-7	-	TGTGCCAGCAGCGTAGGTCTGGCCTACGAGCAGTACTTC	CASSVGLAYEQYF
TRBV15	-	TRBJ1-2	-	TGTGCCACCAGCAGAGTTAGAGGGTATGGCTACACCTTC	CATSRVRGYGYTF
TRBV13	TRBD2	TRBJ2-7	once	TGTGCCAGCAGCCCCCCTAGCGGGGTCTCCTACGAGCAGTACTTC	CASSPPSGVSYEQYF
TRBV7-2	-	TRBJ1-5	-	TGTGCCAGCAGCTCGGGAGGAACACAGCCCCAGCATTTT	CASSSGGTQPQHF
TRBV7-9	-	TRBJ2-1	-	TGTGCCAGCAGCTTAGCGCTCGAGACAGCCAGCAGGGAGCAGTTCTTC	CASSLALETASREQFF
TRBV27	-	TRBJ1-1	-	TGTGCCAGCAGTTTTACGGTCATGAACACTGAAGCTTTCTTT	CASSFTVMNTEAFF
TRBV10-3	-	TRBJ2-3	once	TGTGCCATCAGTGAGGGTGTGGGTGGAGATACGCAGTATTTT	CAISEGVGGDTQYF
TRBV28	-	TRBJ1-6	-	TGTGCCAGCAGTTTAGGGGGGCGGGGGTATTCACCCCTCCACTTT	CASSLGGRGYSPLHF
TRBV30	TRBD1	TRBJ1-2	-	TGTGCCTGGGGCAGGGGGGGGAACTATGGCTACACCTTC	CAWGRGGNYGYTF
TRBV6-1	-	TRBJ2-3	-	TGTGCCAGCAGTGAAAGGGCGGGGGCCCGCACAGATACGCAGTATTTT	CASSERAGARTDTQYF
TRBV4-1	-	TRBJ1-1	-	TGCGCCAGCAGCCAAGAGCAGACCGGGACTTCGAACACTGAAGCTTTCTTT	CASSQEQTGTSNTEAFF
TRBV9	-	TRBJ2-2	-	TGTGCCAGCAGAGGGTTCGGGGGGCAACCTAACACCGGGGAGCTGTTTTTT	CASRGFGGQPNTGELFF
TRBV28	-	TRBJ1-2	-	TGTGCCAGCAGGGGGGCTGGAACAAACTATGGCTACACCTTC	CASRGAGTNYGYTF
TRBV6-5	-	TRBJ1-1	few	TGTGCCAGCGCTTTCTCCGGGGCGCGAACTGAAGCTTTCTTT	CASAFSGARTEAFF
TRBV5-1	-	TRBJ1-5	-	TGCGCCAGCAGCTTGGTCGGGGGGGCTCAGCCCCAGCATTTT	CASSLVGGAQPQHF
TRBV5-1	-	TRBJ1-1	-	TGCGCCAGCAGGCGTGAGGGAATGAACACTGAAGCTTTCTTT	CASRREGMNTEAFF
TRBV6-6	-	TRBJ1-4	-	TGTGCCAGCAGTTCCAACCGAGGAGGAACTAATGAAAAACTGTTTTTT	CASSSNRGGTNEKLFF
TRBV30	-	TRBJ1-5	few	TGTGCCTGGAGTGTTTTGGGGAATAGCAATCAGCCCCAGCATTTT	CAWSVLGNSNQPQHF
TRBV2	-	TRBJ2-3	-	TGTGCCAGCCGGGGGACCCCAGATACGCAGTATTTT	CASRGTPDTQYF
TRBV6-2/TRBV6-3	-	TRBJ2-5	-	TGTGCCAGCAGTTACTCTTGGGGGGTCGGAGAGACCCAGTACTTC	CASSYSWGVGETQYF
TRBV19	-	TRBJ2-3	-	TGTGCCAGTAATAAGGGGCAGGGAGATACGCAGTATTTT	CASNKGQGDTQYF
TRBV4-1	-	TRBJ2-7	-	TGCGCCAGCAGCCAAGATAATTTTGCCGGCGACGAGCAGTACTTC	CASSQDNFAGDEQYF
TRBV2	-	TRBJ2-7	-	TGTGCCAGCAGCCAAACCTACGAGCAGTACTTC	CASSQTYEQYF
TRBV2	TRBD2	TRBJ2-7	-	TGTGCCAGCAGTGGGTCGGACATGGATTGGAGGCGGGAGGAACACTACGAGCAGTACTTC	CASSGSDMDWRREEHYEQYF
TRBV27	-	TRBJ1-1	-	TGTGCCAGCAGTTTATCGAAGGGGGGCACTGAAGCTTTCTTT	CASSLSKGGTEAFF
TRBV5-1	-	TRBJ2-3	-	TGCGCCAGCAGCGTAGGGAGCACAAACACAGATACGCAGTATTTT	CASSVGSTNTDTQYF
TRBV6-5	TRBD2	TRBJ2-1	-	TGTGCCAGCAGTTACGGGACTAGCGGAAATGAGCAGTTCTTC	CASSYGTSGNEQFF
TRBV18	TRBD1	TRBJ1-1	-	TGTGCCAGCTCACCTGTGACAGGGGTGACGACTGAAGCTTTCTTT	CASSPVTGVTTEAFF
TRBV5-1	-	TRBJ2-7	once	TGCGCCAGCAGCTTGGCCGGGGCGCTCTACGAGCAGTACTTC	CASSLAGALYEQYF
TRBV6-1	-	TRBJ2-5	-	TGTGCCAGCAGTGAAATTTGGGCAGGGGCCCTCCAAGAGACCCAGTACTTC	CASSEIWAGALQETQYF
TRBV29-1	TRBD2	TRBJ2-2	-	TGCAGCGTGGGGGGACTAGCGGGAAACACCGGGGAGCTGTTTTTT	CSVGGLAGNTGELFF
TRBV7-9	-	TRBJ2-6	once	TGTGCCAGCAGCTTAGTCTCTGGGGCCAACGTCCTGACTTTC	CASSLVSGANVLTF
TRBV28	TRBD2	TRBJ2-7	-	TGTGCCAGCAGTGCTGCTACGGGACTAGCGACTCACGAGCAGTACTTC	CASSAATGLATHEQYF
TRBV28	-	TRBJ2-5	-	TGTGCCAGCAGAACTTCACTAGACCCCGTAGAGACCCAGTACTTC	CASRTSLDPVETQYF
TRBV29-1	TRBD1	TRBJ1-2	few	TGCAGCGTTGAACCGGGACAGGGCGTGGATGGCTACACCTTC	CSVEPGQGVDGYTF
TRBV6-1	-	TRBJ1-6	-	TGTGCCAGCAGTGGCTCTCTACGGGCTATGGGGAATTCACCCCTCCACTTT	CASSGSLRAMGNSPLHF
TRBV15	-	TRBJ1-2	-	TGTGCCACCAGCAGAGATTCGGGAGGGGGAGGCTATGGCTACACCTTC	CATSRDSGGGGYGYTF